Each of the 18 T cell receptor beta chains below was sequenced from the same sample in a study of T cell changes during pregnancy in multiple sclerosis. Data came from immunoSEQ multiplex PCR; TCRdb stores just in-frame clones and leaves some out. Of more than 85,000 clones in the sample, more than 90% were seen once. The source was peripheral blood, collected in the second trimester of pregnancy. These receptors all come from a female donor with multiple sclerosis, enrolled in a pregnancy study.

The CDR3 nucleotides are TGTGCCAGCAGTTCACATCTCTCTGGAAACACCATATATTTT. Amino acid sequence: CASSSHLSGNTIYF. V and J are TRBV7-9 and TRBJ1-3; D ambiguous. There are 14 residues in the CDR3. Germline V gene sequence: CDR1 SEHNR, CDR2 FQNEAQ (reference sequence). The germline V and J ends were trimmed by 6 bases and 0 bases, with 9 bases remaining between them.

Here the CDR3 reads CASSQEEGLADYQETQYF. CDR3 DNA sequence: TGTGCCAGCAGCCAAGAAGAGGGGCTAGCGGATTACCAAGAGACCCAGTACTTC. The chain carries TRBV4-2 and TRBJ2-5; 7 bases map to TRBD2. Germline loops: CDR1 LGHNA, CDR2 YNFKEQ. The CDR3 is 18 residues long. V lost 0 bases to trimming and J lost 0 bases; unmatched junction nucleotides: 10.

The chain is built from TRBV19 and TRBJ1-2, with 8 bases that match TRBD1. The length of the CDR3 is 17 residues. CDR1 and CDR2 from the germline V gene are LNHDA and SQIVND (reference sequence). V lost 0 bases and J lost 7; bases outside the gene matches: 13. CDR3 protein: CASSIDRRTGKERGYTF. DNA for the CDR3: TGTGCCAGTAGTATAGATCGGAGGACAGGGAAAGAGCGTGGCTACACCTTC.

The chain couples TRBV7-9 to TRBJ2-7; maybe TRBD2 (6 bases). This CDR3 has 12 amino acids. The germline V gene has CDR1 SEHNR and CDR2 FQNEAQ (reference sequence). V lost 3 bases and J lost 13, with 16 bases in between. CDR3 nucleotide sequence: TGTGCCAGCAGCTTTGGGACTTCGCCCGCTTACTTC. Encoded protein: CASSFGTSPAYF. The full variable domain, rest sourced from reference TRBV7-9 and TRBJ2-7, is DTGVSQNPRHKITKRGQNVTFRCDPISEHNRLYWYRQTLGQGPEFLTYFQNEAQLEKSRLLSDRFSAERPKGSFSTLEIQRTEQGDSAMYLCASSFGTSPAYFGPGTRLTVT.

The chain recombines TRBV5-6 with TRBJ2-1, with 7 bases matching TRBD2. Per germline, CDR1 SGHDT and CDR2 YYEEEE. The CDR3 is made up of 16 amino acids. The ends lost 4 bases at V and 3 bases at J; junction bases unmatched: 10. The CDR3 nucleotides are TGTGCCAGCAGCGGCTATAGCGGGCCCTTCTACAATGAGCAGTTCTTC. Its protein product is CASSGYSGPFYNEQFF.

This clone was seen only once. This sequence joins TRBV11-2 and TRBJ1-2; no reliable D call. Trimming shortened V by 10 bases and J by 6 bases, and 12 bases separated the two germline ends. The CDR3 runs 11 residues. The germline CDR1 and CDR2 sequences are SGHAT and FQNNGV. The CDR3 region is CATAIVNGYTF. CDR3 coding DNA: TGTGCCACCGCTATTGTAAATGGCTACACCTTC.

The rearrangement uses TRBV30 and TRBJ1-2; 9 bases agree with TRBD1. In germline, CDR1 is GTSNPN, CDR2 SVGIG (reference sequence). This CDR3 is built from 15 residues. Germline trimming cut 0 bases from V and 5 bases from J; bases unmatched to any gene: 7. Written as DNA, the CDR3 is TGTGCCTGGAGTGTAGTGACAGGGGGACCATATGGCTACACCTTC. Its protein is CAWSVVTGGPYGYTF. The full variable domain, with the rest looked up from reference TRBV30 and TRBJ1-2, is SQTIHQWPATLVQPVGSPLSLECTVEGTSNPNLYWYRQAAGRGLQLLFYSVGIGQISSEVPQNLSASRPQDRQFILSSKKLLLSDSGFYLCAWSVVTGGPYGYTFGSGTRLTVV.

The chain recombines TRBV6-6 with TRBJ1-2; weak D call: TRBD1 (6 bases). V was cut by 3 bases and J by 7 bases, with 18 bases left in between. The CDR3 length is 15 residues. Germline loops: CDR1 MNHNY, CDR2 SVGAGI (reference sequence). The CDR3 protein is CASSYPQGNRVGYTF. DNA of the CDR3: TGTGCCAGCAGTTATCCTCAGGGTAACAGGGTTGGCTACACCTTC.

The chain carries TRBV19 and TRBJ1-1, with 9 positions matching TRBD1. CDR1 and CDR2 (germline): LNHDA, SQIVND (reference sequence). V lost 5 bases, J lost 5 bases, and 12 bases stayed unmatched. This CDR3 has 16 residues. The CDR3 loop reads CASSPRTGADRTEAFF. For the CDR3, the DNA is TGTGCCAGTAGTCCCCGGACAGGGGCGGATAGGACTGAAGCTTTCTTT.

The chain uses TRBV27 and TRBJ1-5; TRBD1 aligns across 9 bases. The CDR3 covers 14 residues. V gave up 5 bases and J gave up 9 bases; unmatched junction bases: 8. The germline V gene has CDR1 MNHEY and CDR2 SMNVEV (reference sequence). In DNA form, the CDR3 reads TGTGCCAGCAGTCCGGGACAGGGCGAGCTGCCCCAGCATTTT. This codes for CASSPGQGELPQHF.

The gene calls are TRBV28 and TRBJ1-2; 10 bases match TRBD1. The CDR3 consists of 15 residues. CDR1 is MDHEN, CDR2 SYDVKM, per germline. V trimming: 6 bases; J trimming: 6 bases; junction bases outside the gene matches: 10. The CDR3 bases are TGTGCCAGCAGCTTGCCGGGACAGGGGTTCCATGGCTACACCTTC. It is translated as CASSLPGQGFHGYTF.

The rearrangement joins TRBV11-2 to TRBJ2-6; unclear D gene. Germline CDR1 SGHAT, CDR2 FQNNGV. The CDR3 loop spans 15 amino acids. Between the trimmed V and J ends, which lost 1 base and 0 bases, there was a span of 4 bases. CDR3: CASSLGLSGANVLTF. CDR3 nucleotide sequence: TGTGCCAGCAGCTTAGGGCTCTCTGGGGCCAACGTCCTGACTTTC.

This clone was detected only once. The chain joins TRBV28 to TRBJ1-5, with 8 positions matching TRBD1. J was trimmed by 0 bases and V by 6 bases; bases with no gene match: 4. Per germline, CDR1 MDHEN and CDR2 SYDVKM. CDR3 length: 15 amino acids. The CDR3 here is CASSRGQASNQPQHF. The CDR3 DNA follows: TGTGCCAGCAGCCGGGGACAGGCTAGCAATCAGCCCCAGCATTTT.

The chain joins TRBV7-8 to TRBJ2-7; 9 nucleotides align to TRBD1. After removal of 4 bases from V and 3 bases from J, the junction contained 4 bases not matched to a gene. Looked up from germline, CDR1 is SGHVS and CDR2 is FQNEAQ. CDR3 size: 14 residues. Written as DNA, the CDR3 is TGTGCCAGCAGCTCACTGGGACAGGGCTACGAGCAGTACTTC. This translates into CASSSLGQGYEQYF.

V is TRBV28 and J is TRBJ2-7, with 12 bases that match TRBD2. Germline loops: CDR1 MDHEN, CDR2 SYDVKM. The CDR3 runs to 16 residues. V lost 0 bases to trimming and J lost 3 bases; unmatched junction nucleotides: 3. CDR3 protein: CASSLWTSGSRYEQYF. The CDR3 coding sequence is TGTGCCAGCAGTTTATGGACTAGCGGGAGTCGCTACGAGCAGTACTTC. The whole variable domain, remainder taken from reference TRBV28 and TRBJ2-7, is DVKVTQSSRYLVKRTGEKVFLECVQDMDHENMFWYRQDPGLGLRLIYFSYDVKMKEKGDIPEGYSVSREKKERFSLILESASTNQTSMYLCASSLWTSGSRYEQYFGPGTRLTVT.

The gene calls are TRBV19 and TRBJ1-5; a possible D gene is TRBD1 (5 bases). The germline V gene encodes CDR1 LNHDA and CDR2 SQIVND (reference sequence). V gave up 3 bases and J gave up 7 bases, with 13 bases separating them. The CDR3 sequence is 14 residues long. Written as DNA, the CDR3 is TGTGCCAGTAGTATGCAGGGCGGGGAACAGCCCCAGCATTTT. It yields the protein CASSMQGGEQPQHF.

The chain carries TRBV5-1 and TRBJ2-3; 7 bases match TRBD1. This CDR3 comprises 16 residues. V gave up 3 bases and J gave up 0 bases; unmatched junction bases: 7. CDR1 and CDR2 (germline): SGHRS, YFSETQ. In DNA, the CDR3 is TGCGCCAGCAGCTGGTCCGGACAGGCGAGCACAGATACGCAGTATTTT. It is translated as CASSWSGQASTDTQYF.

This chain links TRBV7-5 with TRBJ1-3; the table calls TRBD1, which could not be checked here. TRBV7-5 is flagged as a pseudogene. CDR3 length: 17 residues. The CDR3 loop is CVRSLSSTTASGNTIYF. CDR3 bases: TGTGTCAGAAGCTTATCAAGTACGACAGCCTCTGGAAACACCATATATTTT.